This T cell receptor beta chain was identified during a study of neurological immune-mediated disorders. Findings and limits, study-wide: The study found no CDR3 amino acid sequences shared by expanded clones across subjects, suggesting private repertoires in all groups.

It was by 5'RACE with 10-nucleotide random UMIs that the cDNA was made. Via MiXCR, TCRdb re-called the 5' RACE reads, giving one row per CDR3 protein. The sample shows more than 45,000 distinct CDR3 sequences, about 3% of them seen only once. V trimming: 5 bases; J trimming: 7 bases; junction bases outside the gene matches: 7. The V gene's germline CDR1 is SGHVS and CDR2 FNYEAQ. The CDR3 spans 14 residues. This clonotype was counted ten times or more. The antigen is not known. What was sequenced was PBMCs. The V call is TRBV7-6, the J call TRBJ1-4, with 7 bases lining up with TRBD1. This clonotype was sampled from a man between 40 and 49 years old with multiple sclerosis. CDR3 protein: CASSRTGSTEKLFF. The CDR3 DNA reads as TGTGCCAGCAGCCGGACAGGAAGTACTGAAAAACTGTTTTTT.